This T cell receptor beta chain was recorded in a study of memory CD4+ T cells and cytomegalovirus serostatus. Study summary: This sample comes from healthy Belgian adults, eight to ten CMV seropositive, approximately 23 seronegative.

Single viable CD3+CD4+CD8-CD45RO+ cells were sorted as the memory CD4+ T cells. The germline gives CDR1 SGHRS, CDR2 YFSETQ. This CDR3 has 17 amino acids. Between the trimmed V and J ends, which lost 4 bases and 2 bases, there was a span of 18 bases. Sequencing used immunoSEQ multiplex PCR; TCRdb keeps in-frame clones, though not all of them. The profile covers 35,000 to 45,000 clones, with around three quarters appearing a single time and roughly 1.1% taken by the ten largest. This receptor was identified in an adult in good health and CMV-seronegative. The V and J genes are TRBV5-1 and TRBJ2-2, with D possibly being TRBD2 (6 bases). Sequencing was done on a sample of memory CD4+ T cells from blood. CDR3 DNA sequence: TGCGCCAGCAGCCCGAAAGTAATGGGGGGTAACACCGGGGAGCTGTTTTTT. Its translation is CASSPKVMGGNTGELFF.